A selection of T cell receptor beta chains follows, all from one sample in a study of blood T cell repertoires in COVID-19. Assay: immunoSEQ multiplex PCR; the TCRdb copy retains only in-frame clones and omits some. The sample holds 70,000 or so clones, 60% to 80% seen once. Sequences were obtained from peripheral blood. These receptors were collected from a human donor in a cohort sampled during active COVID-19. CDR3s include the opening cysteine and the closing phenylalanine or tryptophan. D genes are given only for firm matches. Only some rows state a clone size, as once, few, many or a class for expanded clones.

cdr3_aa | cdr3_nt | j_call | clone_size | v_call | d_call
CASSFQDEPGQGYGYTF | TGTGCCAGCAGTTTCCAAGATGAACCGGGACAGGGTTACGGCTACACCTTC | TRBJ1-2 | NA | TRBV28 | TRBD1
CASSTDRVRPLHF | TGTGCCAGCAGCACGGACAGGGTGCGACCCCTCCACTTT | TRBJ1-6 | NA | TRBV14 | TRBD1
CASSLLGLAGEAQYF | TGTGCCAGCAGCCTACTCGGACTAGCGGGAGAGGCCCAGTACTTC | TRBJ2-5 | NA | TRBV3-1/TRBV3-2 | TRBD2
CSARLVETQYF | TGCAGTGCTAGACTAGTTGAGACCCAGTACTTC | TRBJ2-5 | NA | TRBV20-1 | NA
CASSVGSGKSPLHF | TGTGCCAGCAGCGTAGGTTCGGGAAAATCACCCCTCCACTTT | TRBJ1-6 | few | TRBV9 | NA
CASETGRTEAFF | TGTGCCAGCGAGACAGGGAGAACTGAAGCTTTCTTT | TRBJ1-1 | NA | TRBV6-5 | TRBD1
CASSKEAPSGVLYNEQFF | TGTGCCAGCAGCAAAGAAGCGCCTAGCGGGGTCCTGTACAATGAGCAGTTCTTC | TRBJ2-1 | NA | TRBV21-1 | NA
CASRGSGGGGYGYTF | TGTGCCAGCAGGGGGAGTGGGGGCGGAGGCTATGGCTACACCTTC | TRBJ1-2 | NA | TRBV28 | NA
CASSEPGNGYTF | TGTGCCAGCAGTGAACCAGGGAATGGCTACACCTTC | TRBJ1-2 | NA | TRBV6-4 | NA
CASSPRADTQYF | TGTGCCAGCAGCCCGAGAGCAGATACGCAGTATTTT | TRBJ2-3 | NA | TRBV5-8 | NA
CATIPPGINRDTIYF | TGTGCCACCATCCCGCCGGGGATAAACAGAGACACCATATATTTT | TRBJ1-3 | NA | TRBV24-1 | NA
CASSTPGGTEAFF | TGTGCCAGCAGTACCCCGGGAGGCACTGAAGCTTTCTTT | TRBJ1-1 | NA | TRBV7-9 | NA
CASIPDRGRAYF | TGTGCCAGCATCCCGGACAGGGGGCGCGCGTATTTT | TRBJ2-3 | NA | TRBV2 | TRBD1
CASSQGTGNYGYTF | TGTGCCAGCAGCCAAGGGACAGGGAACTATGGCTACACCTTC | TRBJ1-2 | NA | TRBV3-1/TRBV3-2 | TRBD1
CASSQEEGRRNEQFF | TGTGCCAGCAGCCAAGAAGAGGGCCGGAGGAATGAGCAGTTCTTC | TRBJ2-1 | once | TRBV4-2 | NA
CASGRRGETQYF | TGTGCCAGTGGGAGGAGGGGAGAGACCCAGTACTTC | TRBJ2-5 | NA | TRBV19 | NA
CASSKQGGETQYF | TGCGCCAGCAGTAAACAGGGGGGAGAGACCCAGTACTTC | TRBJ2-5 | NA | TRBV10-1 | TRBD1
CASSLLGLQNNSPLHF | TGTGCCAGCTCACTCTTGGGGCTACAGAATAATTCACCCCTCCACTTT | TRBJ1-6 | few | TRBV18 | NA
CASSPGTSGNTDTQYF | TGTGCCAGCAGCCCCGGGACTAGCGGGAACACAGATACGCAGTATTTT | TRBJ2-3 | NA | TRBV9 | TRBD2
CASSVSPVGEQYF | TGTGCCAGCAGCGTCTCACCGGTCGGCGAGCAGTACTTC | TRBJ2-7 | NA | TRBV9 | NA
CASSRGAGETQYF | TGTGCCAGCAGCCGAGGAGCTGGAGAGACCCAGTACTTC | TRBJ2-5 | once | TRBV7-9 | NA
CASSSSTGELFF | TGTGCCAGCAGCTCCAGCACCGGGGAGCTGTTTTTT | TRBJ2-2 | NA | TRBV7-2 | NA
CASSERLYEQYF | TGTGCCAGCAGTGAACGTTTGTACGAGCAGTACTTC | TRBJ2-7 | NA | TRBV6-1 | NA
CASSLGGTGAHNEQFF | TGTGCCAGCAGCTTGGGAGGGACAGGGGCACACAATGAGCAGTTCTTC | TRBJ2-1 | NA | TRBV5-4 | TRBD1
CASRVRGPTNEKLFF | TGTGCCAGCAGGGTCAGGGGGCCGACTAATGAAAAACTGTTTTTT | TRBJ1-4 | NA | TRBV6-5 | TRBD1
CATSDPKGAGETQYF | TGTGCCACCAGTGATCCTAAGGGGGCAGGGGAGACCCAGTACTTC | TRBJ2-5 | NA | TRBV24-1 | TRBD1
CAISDRRGQETQYF | TGTGCCATCAGTGATAGAAGGGGCCAAGAGACCCAGTACTTC | TRBJ2-5 | NA | TRBV10-3 | NA
CASGRDRGGNQPQHF | TGTGCTAGTGGAAGGGACAGGGGAGGCAATCAGCCCCAGCATTTT | TRBJ1-5 | NA | TRBV12-5 | TRBD1
CASSLSLGQVPTEAFF | TGTGCCAGCAGTTTATCGCTAGGACAGGTCCCCACTGAAGCTTTCTTT | TRBJ1-1 | once | TRBV27 | TRBD1
CASSTTGDPTDTQYF | TGCGCCAGCAGCACGACAGGGGACCCGACAGATACGCAGTATTTT | TRBJ2-3 | NA | TRBV5-1 | TRBD1
CATSATVNYGYTF | TGTGCCACCAGTGCGACAGTTAACTATGGCTACACCTTC | TRBJ1-2 | NA | TRBV24-1 | NA
CASSPPPDLPWGGAGELFF | TGTGCCAGCAGCCCGCCACCCGACCTCCCCTGGGGGGGAGCCGGGGAGCTGTTTTTT | TRBJ2-2 | NA | TRBV14 | TRBD2
CASSLEGGRWDEQFF | TGCGCCAGCAGCTTGGAAGGCGGGAGGTGGGATGAGCAGTTCTTC | TRBJ2-1 | NA | TRBV5-1 | TRBD2
CASSSTGGQETQYF | TGTGCCAGCTCATCTACAGGGGGCCAAGAGACCCAGTACTTC | TRBJ2-5 | NA | TRBV18 | TRBD1
CAAVAGYDQPQHF | TGTGCCGCCGTTGCAGGGTACGATCAGCCCCAGCATTTT | TRBJ1-5 | NA | TRBV10-3 | NA
CASSPGGADYGYTF | TGTGCCAGCAGTCCGGGAGGGGCTGACTATGGCTACACCTTC | TRBJ1-2 | NA | TRBV6-5 | NA
CASRTSSVNGELFF | TGCGCCAGCAGGACTAGTTCGGTCAACGGGGAGCTGTTTTTT | TRBJ2-2 | few | TRBV10-2 | NA
CASSQEGQNNSPLHF | TGCGCCAGCAGCCAAGAGGGACAAAATAATTCACCCCTCCACTTT | TRBJ1-6 | NA | TRBV4-1 | NA
CASSPGDRGQLGYTF | TGTGCCAGCAGCCCGGGGGACAGGGGGCAGCTTGGCTACACCTTC | TRBJ1-2 | NA | TRBV5-4 | TRBD1
CASRGAGGETQYF | TGTGCCAGCAGGGGAGCAGGGGGAGAGACCCAGTACTTC | TRBJ2-5 | NA | TRBV7-9 | TRBD1
CASSPRTGGEKLFF | TGTGCCAGCAGCCCACGGACAGGGGGGGAAAAACTGTTTTTT | TRBJ1-4 | few | TRBV3-1/TRBV3-2 | TRBD1